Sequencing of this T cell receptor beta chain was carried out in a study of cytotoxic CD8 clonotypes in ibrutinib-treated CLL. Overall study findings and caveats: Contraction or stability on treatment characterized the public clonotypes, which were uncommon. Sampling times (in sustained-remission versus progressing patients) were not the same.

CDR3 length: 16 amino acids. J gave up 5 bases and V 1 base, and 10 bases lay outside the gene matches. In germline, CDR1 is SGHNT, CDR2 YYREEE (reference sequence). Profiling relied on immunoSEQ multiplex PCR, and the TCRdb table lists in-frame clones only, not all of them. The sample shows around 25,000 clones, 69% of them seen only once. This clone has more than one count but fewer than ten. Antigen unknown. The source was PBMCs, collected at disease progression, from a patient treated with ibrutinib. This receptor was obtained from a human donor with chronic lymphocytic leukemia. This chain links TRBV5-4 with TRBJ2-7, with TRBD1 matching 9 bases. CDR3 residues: CASSLTGGEWDHEQYF. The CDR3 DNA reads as TGTGCCAGCAGCTTGACAGGGGGCGAGTGGGACCACGAGCAGTACTTC.